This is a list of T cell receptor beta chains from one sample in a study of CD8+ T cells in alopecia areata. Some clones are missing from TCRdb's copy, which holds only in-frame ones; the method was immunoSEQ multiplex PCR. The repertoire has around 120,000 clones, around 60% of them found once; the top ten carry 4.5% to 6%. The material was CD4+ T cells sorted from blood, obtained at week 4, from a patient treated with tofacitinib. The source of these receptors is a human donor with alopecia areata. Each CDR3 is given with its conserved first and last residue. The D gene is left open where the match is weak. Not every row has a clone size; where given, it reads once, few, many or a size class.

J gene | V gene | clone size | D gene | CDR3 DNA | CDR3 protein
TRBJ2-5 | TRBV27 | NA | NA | TGTGCCAGCAGTTTAGAGGTGGGGGGTGCAGAGACCCAGTACTTC | CASSLEVGGAETQYF
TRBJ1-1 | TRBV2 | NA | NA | TGTGCCAGCATCAGGAACACTGAAGCTTTCTTT | CASIRNTEAFF
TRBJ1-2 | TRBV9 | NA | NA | TGTGCCAGCAGCGTAGATGCTCAGGGGTATGGCTACACCTTC | CASSVDAQGYGYTF
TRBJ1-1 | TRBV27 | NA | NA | TGTGCCAGCACTTCAAATAGGGATGGGCACACTGAAGCTTTCTTT | CASTSNRDGHTEAFF
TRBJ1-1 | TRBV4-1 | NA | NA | TGCGCCAGCAGCCAAGTCAGGACGGAAGAAGCTTTCTTT | CASSQVRTEEAFF
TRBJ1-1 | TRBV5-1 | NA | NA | TGCGCCAGCAGCTCCGGGGAGGGGACTGAAGCTTTCTTT | CASSSGEGTEAFF
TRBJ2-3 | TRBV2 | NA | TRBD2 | TGTGCCAGCAAGCGGGGGCCCGCAGATACGCAGTATTTT | CASKRGPADTQYF
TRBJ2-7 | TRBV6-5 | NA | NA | TGTGCCAGCAGTTACAATAGCCCGGGAATCTACGAGCAGTACTTC | CASSYNSPGIYEQYF
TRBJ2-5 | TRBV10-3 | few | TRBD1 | TGTGCCATCAGCGGACAGGGCGAAGAGCAGTACTTC | CAISGQGEEQYF
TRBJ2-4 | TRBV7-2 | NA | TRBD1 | TGTGCCAGCAGCTCGCCGGGACAGGCGTTAAACATTCAGTACTTC | CASSSPGQALNIQYF
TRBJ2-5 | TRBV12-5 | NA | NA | TGTGCTAGTGGTTTGGTAACGACCTCCCCGTACTTC | CASGLVTTSPYF
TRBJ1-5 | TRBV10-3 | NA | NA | TGTGCCATCAGTGAGTCGGGACAGCCCCAGCATTTT | CAISESGQPQHF
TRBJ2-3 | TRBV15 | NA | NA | TGTGCCACCAGCAGAAGTTTAAGAGATACGCAGTATTTT | CATSRSLRDTQYF
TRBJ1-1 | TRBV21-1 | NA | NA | TGTGCCAGCAGCAAAGCGGACGGACAGAACACTGAAGCTTTCTTT | CASSKADGQNTEAFF
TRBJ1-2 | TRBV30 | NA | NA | TGTGCCTGGAGTGGAATCAGGAGTTCCTTCTATGGCTACACCTTC | CAWSGIRSSFYGYTF
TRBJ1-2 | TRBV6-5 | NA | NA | TGTGCCAGCAGCCGGGCCCCGACAGGAGTCTATGGCTACACCTTC | CASSRAPTGVYGYTF
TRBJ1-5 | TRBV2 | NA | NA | TGTGCCAGCAGGCCCATGGACCGGCCCCAGCATTTT | CASRPMDRPQHF
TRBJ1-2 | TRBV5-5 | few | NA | TGTGCCAGCAGATTTGACAACGACGGAGGCTACACCTTC | CASRFDNDGGYTF
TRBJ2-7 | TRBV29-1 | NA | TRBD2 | TGCAGCGTCGGGACAGGAGTTACTAGCGGGAGGAAAAGAGAGCAGTACTTC | CSVGTGVTSGRKREQYF
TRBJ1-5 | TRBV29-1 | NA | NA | TGCAGCGTTGAGACACACGCGAATCAGCCCCAGCATTTT | CSVETHANQPQHF
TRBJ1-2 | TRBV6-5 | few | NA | TGTGCCAGCAGCGACAGTGACGGCTACACCTTC | CASSDSDGYTF
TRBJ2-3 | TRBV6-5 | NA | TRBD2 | TGTGCCAGCACGTCTAGCGGGACAGATACGCAGTATTTT | CASTSSGTDTQYF
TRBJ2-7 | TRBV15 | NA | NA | TGTGCCACCAGCAGAGATCCGAGGGGATGGCAGTACTTC | CATSRDPRGWQYF
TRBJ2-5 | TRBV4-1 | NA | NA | TGCGCCAGCAGCCAGGGTACTCGGGAGACCCAGTACTTC | CASSQGTRETQYF
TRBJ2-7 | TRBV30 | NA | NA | TGTGCCTGGAGTGTAGGCCAGACAGCCTACGAGCAGTACTTC | CAWSVGQTAYEQYF
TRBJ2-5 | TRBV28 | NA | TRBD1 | TGTGCCAGCAGTTCGGACAGGGAGAACCAAGAGACCCAGTACTTC | CASSSDRENQETQYF
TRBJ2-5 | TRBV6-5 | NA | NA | TGTGCCAGCAGCTCCGGGCCCCAAGAGACCCAGTACTTC | CASSSGPQETQYF
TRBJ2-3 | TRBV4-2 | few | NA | TGTGCCAGCAGCCAAGGGCCATATTCCACAGATACGCAGTATTTT | CASSQGPYSTDTQYF
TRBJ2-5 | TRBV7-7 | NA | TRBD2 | TGTGCCAGCAGCGTAGGACTAGCGGGCCTCGGAGGCCAAGAGACCCAGTACTTC | CASSVGLAGLGGQETQYF
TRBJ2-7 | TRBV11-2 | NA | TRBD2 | TGTGCCAGCAGCTTGACTAGCGGGGACGCCTACGAGCAGTACTTC | CASSLTSGDAYEQYF
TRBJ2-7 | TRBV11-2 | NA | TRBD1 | TGTGCCAGCAGTCCTGGACAGGGTACATCACAGTACTTC | CASSPGQGTSQYF
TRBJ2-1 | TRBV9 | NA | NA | TGTGCCAGCAGCGTAATGGCGGACCAAAACAATGAGCAGTTCTTC | CASSVMADQNNEQFF
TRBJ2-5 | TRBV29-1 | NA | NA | TGCAGCGTTGTAGACAGACTGAAAGAGACCCAGTACTTC | CSVVDRLKETQYF
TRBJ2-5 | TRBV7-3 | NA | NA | TGTGCCAGCAGCTTAATAGCTACAGATGAGACCCAGTACTTC | CASSLIATDETQYF
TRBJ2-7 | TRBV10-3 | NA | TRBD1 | TGTGCCATCAGGCCCGGGACAGTTCCTACGAGCACCCACGAGCAGTACTTC | CAIRPGTVPTSTHEQYF
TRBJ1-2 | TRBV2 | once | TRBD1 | TGTGCCAGCAACTCCCACCCAGGGGGACGCTACACCTTC | CASNSHPGGRYTF
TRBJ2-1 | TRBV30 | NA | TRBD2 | TGTGCCTGGTCGAGCGGGAGGGCCCGCAATGAGCAGTTCTTC | CAWSSGRARNEQFF
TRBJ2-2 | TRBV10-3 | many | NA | TGTGCCATCAGTGTTGAGGGGGACACCGGGGAGCTGTTTTTT | CAISVEGDTGELFF
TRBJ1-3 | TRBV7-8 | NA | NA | TGTGCCAGCAGCGTAGCTGGTTCCTCTGGAAACACCATATATTTT | CASSVAGSSGNTIYF
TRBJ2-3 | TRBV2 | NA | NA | TGTGCCAGCAGTGAGGTACTCACAGATACGCAGTATTTT | CASSEVLTDTQYF